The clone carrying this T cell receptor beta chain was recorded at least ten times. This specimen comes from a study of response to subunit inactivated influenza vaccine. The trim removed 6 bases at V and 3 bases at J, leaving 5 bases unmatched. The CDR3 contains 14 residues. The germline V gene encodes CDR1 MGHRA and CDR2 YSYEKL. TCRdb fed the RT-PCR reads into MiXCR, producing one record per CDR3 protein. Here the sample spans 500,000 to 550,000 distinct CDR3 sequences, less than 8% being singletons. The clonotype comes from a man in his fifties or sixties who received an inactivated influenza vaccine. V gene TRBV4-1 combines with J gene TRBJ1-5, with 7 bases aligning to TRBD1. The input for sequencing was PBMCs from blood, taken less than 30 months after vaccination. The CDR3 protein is CASRQGLNNQPQHF. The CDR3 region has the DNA TGCGCCAGCAGACAGGGGTTAAACAATCAGCCCCAGCATTTT.